These 17 T cell receptor beta chains share one sample of origin, sequenced in a study of shared clonotypes between healthy human individuals. The assay was immunoSEQ multiplex PCR, and TCRdb's table has in-frame clones only and misses some. The sample yields roughly 2.5 million clones, just over 90% seen once. Sequenced: naive CD4+ T cells sorted from blood. Subset in this sample: CD45RA+ positively selected. The receptor set was obtained from a man between 18 and 29 years old in good health.

The V call is TRBV9, the J call TRBJ2-3, with D hard to call. V lost 3 bases to trimming and J lost 4 bases, with 6 bases between them. This CDR3 comprises 12 residues. In germline, CDR1 is SGDLS, CDR2 YYNGEE. CDR3 DNA: TGTGCCAGCAGCGCCCCAGCAGATACGCAGTATTTT. Translating it yields CASSAPADTQYF.

The genes are TRBV6-4 and TRBJ2-2; 7 bases align to TRBD1. V was pared by 4 bases and J by 6 bases, with 5 bases of the junction left unmatched. The CDR3 sequence is 14 residues long. Germline V gene lookup returns CDR1 MRHNA and CDR2 SNTAGT. CDR3 residues: CASSGQGGAGELFF. DNA of the CDR3: TGTGCCAGCAGTGGACAGGGTGGTGCCGGGGAGCTGTTTTTT.

This CDR3 reads CASSRDGSSYNSPLHF. CDR3 nucleotide sequence: TGCGCCAGCAGCCGTGACGGCAGCTCCTATAATTCACCCCTCCACTTT. The V call is TRBV23-1, the J call TRBJ1-6; D not certain. TRBV23-1 is treated as an ORF (open reading frame) with a function not yet certain. The CDR3 length is 16 residues. V lost 6 bases and J 0 bases, leaving 12 bases between the germline ends.

The chain is built from TRBV19 and TRBJ1-2; no definite D call. Between the trimmed V and J ends, which lost 5 bases and 7 bases, there was a span of 17 bases. There are 14 residues in the CDR3. The germline CDR1 and CDR2 sequences are LNHDA and SQIVND (reference sequence). CDR3 protein: CASSRRSGKGGYTF. In DNA, the CDR3 is TGTGCCAGTAGTCGCCGGTCGGGAAAGGGTGGCTACACCTTC.

On this clone: Different DNA sequences within this sample yield the same CDR3. The chain uses TRBV7-3 and TRBJ1-6; 7 positions match TRBD1. V was clipped by 5 bases and J by 3 bases; unmatched bases: 1. The CDR3 has 14 residues. The germline V gene encodes CDR1 SGHTA and CDR2 FQGTGA. This chain's CDR3 is CASSRDSYNSPLHF. CDR3 sequence (DNA): TGTGCCAGCAGCCGGGACAGCTATAATTCACCCCTCCACTTT.

The chain uses TRBV5-1 and TRBJ1-3; D gene ambiguous. The germline gives CDR1 SGHRS, CDR2 YFSETQ. Trimming removed 0 bases at V and 2 bases at J, with 9 bases between. The CDR3 has 15 residues. The CDR3 sequence: CASSLEVAAGNTIYF. The CDR3 coding sequence is TGCGCCAGCAGCTTGGAGGTGGCCGCTGGAAACACCATATATTTT.

The gene calls are TRBV10-3 and TRBJ2-3; no clear D gene. Trimming took off 10 bases at V and 1 base at J, with 21 bases between the two ends. The V gene's germline CDR1 is ENHRY and CDR2 SYGVKD. This CDR3 has 16 amino acids. The DNA of the CDR3 is TGTGCCACATCCAACCTCGGCCCTGCGGGCACAGATACGCAGTATTTT. This codes for CATSNLGPAGTDTQYF.

The J gene is TRBJ1-2, the V gene TRBV19; 7 nucleotides match TRBD1. The CDR3 is made up of 15 amino acids. J gave up 0 bases and V 3 bases, and 4 bases lay outside the gene matches. Germline V gene lookup returns CDR1 LNHDA and CDR2 SQIVND (reference sequence). The CDR3 is CASSIKGGTNYGYTF. In DNA form, the CDR3 reads TGTGCCAGTAGTATTAAAGGGGGCACTAACTATGGCTACACCTTC.

The V call is TRBV9, the J call TRBJ2-7, with D possibly called TRBD1 or TRBD2 (6 bases each). This CDR3 has 14 amino acids. CDR1 is SGDLS and CDR2 is YYNGEE in the germline V gene. The ends were cut back, 1 base at V and 3 bases at J, with 11 bases in the middle. Here the CDR3 DNA reads TGTGCCAGCAGCGTACGGGGGCCCAACTACGAGCAGTACTTC. It encodes CASSVRGPNYEQYF.

The rearrangement joins TRBV15 to TRBJ1-4; D not resolved. CDR1 is LNHNV and CDR2 is YYDKDF in the germline V gene (reference sequence). V was clipped by 0 bases and J by 13 bases, with 15 bases between them. The CDR3 is made up of 14 amino acids. The CDR3 DNA is TGTGCCACCAGCAGAGATCGATCGAGTCGGGGACTGTTTTTT. Translated: CATSRDRSSRGLFF.

The genes are TRBV6-5 and TRBJ2-2; no firm D call. Germline assignment: CDR1 MNHEY and CDR2 SVGAGI. V lost 10 bases to trimming and J lost 3 bases, with 6 bases between them. The CDR3 consists of 11 residues. Written as DNA, the CDR3 is TGTGCCACTCAGTACACCGGGGAGCTGTTTTTT. This gives the protein CATQYTGELFF.

This rearrangement joins TRBV19 to TRBJ2-3; the D gene could be TRBD1 or TRBD2 (5 bases each). V was trimmed by 8 bases and J by 4 bases, leaving 19 bases between them. Germline V gene lookup returns CDR1 LNHDA and CDR2 SQIVND (reference sequence). CDR3 length: 15 amino acids. The DNA for the CDR3 is TGTGCCAGTCGACCCGGGACCCATGGGGCAGATACGCAGTATTTT. The encoded protein is CASRPGTHGADTQYF.

The chain combines TRBV13 with TRBJ2-7, with TRBD1 as a possible D gene (7 bases). The CDR3 has 17 amino acids. Germline CDR1 is PRHDT and CDR2 is FYEKMQ (reference sequence). V lost 4 bases and J 1 base, leaving 20 bases between the germline ends. The CDR3 region is CASSSGGWDSKSYEQYF. The CDR3 nucleotides are TGTGCCAGCAGCTCAGGAGGGTGGGACAGTAAGTCCTACGAGCAGTACTTC.

The rearrangement uses TRBV15 and TRBJ2-1; 16 bases are a match to TRBD2. CDR1 is LNHNV and CDR2 is YYDKDF in the germline V gene (reference sequence). Trimming removed 3 bases from V and 8 bases from J; junction bases left unmatched: 7. The CDR3 runs to 17 residues. The CDR3, as DNA: TGTGCCACCAGCAGGATGGCGGGACTAGCGGGAGGGGATGAGCAGTTCTTC. Protein sequence: CATSRMAGLAGGDEQFF.

This chain links TRBV5-4 with TRBJ2-5, with D tentatively TRBD1 (5 bases). V was shortened by 4 bases and J by 3 bases, with 13 bases between the two germline ends. The CDR3 is made up of 14 amino acids. Germline V gene data show CDR1 as SGHNT and CDR2 as YYREEE (reference sequence). CDR3 in DNA: TGTGCCAGCAGCCAGGGCCTACTGAAAGAGACCCAGTACTTC. Its protein is CASSQGLLKETQYF.

The V and J genes are TRBV6-6 and TRBJ1-1; no reliable D call. Looked up from germline, CDR1 is MNHNY and CDR2 is SVGAGI (reference sequence). The CDR3 is made up of 13 amino acids. V was cut by 0 bases and J by 5 bases, with 7 bases left in between. In DNA, the CDR3 is TGTGCCAGCAGTTACTCGACCCCGACTGAAGCTTTCTTT. The encoded protein is CASSYSTPTEAFF.

This rearrangement joins TRBV7-9 to TRBJ2-7; the D gene is possibly TRBD1 (6 bases). V was cut by 5 bases and J by 6 bases, with 17 bases left in between. This CDR3 region has 14 residues. CDR1 and CDR2 (germline): SEHNR, FQNEAQ (reference sequence). The DNA of the CDR3 is TGTGCCAGCAGCCACAGGGATTCCCCCCGCGAGCAGTACTTC. It specifies CASSHRDSPREQYF.